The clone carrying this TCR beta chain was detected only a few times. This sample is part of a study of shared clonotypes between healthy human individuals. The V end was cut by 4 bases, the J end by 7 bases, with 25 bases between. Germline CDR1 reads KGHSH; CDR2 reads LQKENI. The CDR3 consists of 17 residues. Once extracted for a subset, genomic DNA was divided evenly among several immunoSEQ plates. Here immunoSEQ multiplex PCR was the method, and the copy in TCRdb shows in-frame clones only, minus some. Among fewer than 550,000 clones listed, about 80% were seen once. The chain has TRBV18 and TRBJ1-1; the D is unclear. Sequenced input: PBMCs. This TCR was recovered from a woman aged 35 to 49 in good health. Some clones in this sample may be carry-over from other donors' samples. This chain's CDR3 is CASSRVQAGFSADEAFF. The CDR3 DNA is TGTGCCAGCTCACGGGTCCAGGCCGGGTTCTCGGCGGATGAAGCTTTCTTT.